This passage covers 7 T cell receptor beta chains from one sample sequenced in a study of regulatory T cells in long-lasting Graves disease. iRepertoire HTBI primers and Arm-PCR of CDR3 regions built TCR beta libraries. MiXCR, applied by TCRdb to the multiplex PCR reads, yields one record per CDR3 protein. Of about 200,000 distinct CDR3 sequences in the sample, roughly 19% were seen once. Time point noted: newly diagnosed GD, antithyroid drugs for less than 3 months. After RNA was extracted from PBMCs, the TCR library was made from it. These data were also reused for a study on T cells in Graves' hyperthyroidism and ophthalmopathy.

The source material was peripheral blood mononuclear cells (PBMCs), sampled at new diagnosis, from a patient treated with antithyroid drugs. The receptors come from a woman aged 30 to 39 with Graves disease.

This clonotype was picked up many times. The chain is built from TRBV28 and TRBJ1-2; D ambiguous. CDR1 and CDR2 (germline): MDHEN, SYDVKM. Trimming stripped 6 bases from V and 5 bases from J, with 7 bases between. CDR3 length: 11 amino acids. The CDR3 nucleotides read TGTGCCAGCAGGACCGGATATGGCTACACCTTC. Its translation: CASRTGYGYTF.

The CDR3 DNA sequence: TGCGCCAGCTCCGAAGGACTAGGCCCCGGGGAGCTGTTTTTT. Protein product: CASSEGLGPGELFF. The V call is TRBV5-1, the J call TRBJ2-2; 7 bases are shared with TRBD2. V gave up 7 bases and J gave up 6 bases; unmatched junction bases: 9. The CDR3 sequence is 14 residues long. Germline lookup yields CDR1 SGHRS and CDR2 YFSETQ.

Regarding this clonotype: A much larger clonotype is one base distant, so this may be a read error. This chain joins TRBV3-1 and TRBJ2-1; TRBD2 matches at 9 bases. Germline V gene lookup returns CDR1 LGHDT and CDR2 YNNKEL (reference sequence). The CDR3 is 14 residues long. With V trimmed by 3 bases and J by 10 bases, 7 bases remained unmatched. CDR3 sequence reads: CASSQRGGIYEQFF. The CDR3 DNA is TGTGCCAGCAGCCAGCGGGGGGGCATTTACGAGCAGTTCTTC.

This clonotype was counted at least ten times. The rearrangement uses TRBV10-3 and TRBJ2-1; D ambiguous. Between the trimmed V and J ends, which lost 10 bases and 3 bases, there was a span of 13 bases. This CDR3 comprises 13 residues. Germline V lookup: CDR1 ENHRY, CDR2 SYGVKD. CDR3 coding DNA: TGTGCCACGCCGACGGATGTCTACAATGAGCAGTTCTTC. Translating it yields CATPTDVYNEQFF.

The chain links TRBV30 to TRBJ2-7; D call uncertain. Germline V CDR1 and CDR2: GTSNPN, SVGIG (reference sequence). The length of the CDR3 is 11 residues. Trimming removed 0 bases from V and 7 bases from J, with 7 bases in between. The CDR3 loop is CAWSVQVEQYF. The CDR3 region has the DNA TGTGCCTGGAGTGTACAAGTTGAGCAGTACTTC.

This clonotype appeared many times. J is TRBJ1-1 and V is TRBV28, with 7 bases that match TRBD1. V shed 5 bases and J 2 bases; nucleotides not matched to a gene: 8. Germline V lookup: CDR1 MDHEN, CDR2 SYDVKM. The CDR3 is made up of 15 amino acids. CDR3 coding DNA: TGTGCCAGCAGTGTGTTGACAGGGATTAACACTGAAGCTTTCTTT. It is translated as CASSVLTGINTEAFF. The full variable domain, completed using reference TRBV28 and TRBJ1-1, is DVKVTQSSRYLVKRTGEKVFLECVQDMDHENMFWYRQDPGLGLRLIYFSYDVKMKEKGDIPEGYSVSREKKERFSLILESASTNQTSMYLCASSVLTGINTEAFFGQGTRLTVV.

This clonotype was counted ten times or more. The chain couples TRBV24-1 to TRBJ2-1, with TRBD1 as a possible D gene (7 bases). From germline, CDR1 is KGHDR and CDR2 SFDVKD. Between the trimmed V and J ends, which lost 6 bases and 2 bases, there was a span of 13 bases. The CDR3 loop spans 15 amino acids. DNA of the CDR3: TGTGCCACCAGTCGGGGGACAGTTACCTACAATGAGCAGTTCTTC. Translating it yields CATSRGTVTYNEQFF.